Sequencing of this T cell receptor (beta chain) was carried out in a study of cytomegalovirus exposure and HLA in healthy donors. A remark on this clone: An end of the junction does not agree with germline; a read error may underlie this.

With 60 Vbeta and 13 Jbeta primers, the PCR was carried out. The assay was immunoSEQ multiplex PCR, and TCRdb's table has in-frame clones only and misses some. Counted here are about 88,000 clones, 85% to 90% occurring once; the ten biggest clones make up around 2.5%. This CDR3 contains 12 residues. Germline-derived CDR1 and CDR2 are SGHNT and YYREEE (reference sequence). The sequenced material came from PBMCs. This chain links TRBV5-4 with TRBJ1-2; the D gene is possibly TRBD1 (5 bases). The receptor was derived from a man younger than 35 in good health and CMV-seronegative. For the CDR3, the DNA is TGTGCCAGCAGCCAGGACAACTATGGCCACACCTTC. Its translation: CASSQDNYGHTF.